The clone carrying this T cell receptor (beta chain) was seen a single time. No antigen is known for it. Germline V gene sequence: CDR1 SGHTA, CDR2 FQGNSA. The junction had 12 bases not matched to a gene; V was cut back by 5 bases and J by 0 bases. This CDR3 spans 18 amino acids. These data are taken from a study of shared clonotypes between healthy human individuals. It was CD45RO-negative cells, positively selected for CCR7, that made up naive CD8 cells, with terminally differentiated effector memory CD45RA+ cells excluded. Every donor was a Caucasian adult from Nashville, Tennessee. Study outcomes and limitations: Rarefaction indicated that sorted-subset sequencing remained incomplete although depth was large.

As processed by the authors: From ImmunoSEQ came sequences covering only the junction and carrying no quality scores, so filtering differed. This table comes from immunoSEQ multiplex PCR, and its TCRdb copy is limited to in-frame clones, with some not included. That table is the source of V, J and clone size, and D and trimming were worked out from the DNA. The sample shows hundreds of thousands of clones, around 92% of them seen only once. This chain uses TRBV7-2 with TRBJ1-3; TRBD1 matches at 8 bases. Material for sequencing was naive CD8+ T cells sorted from blood. The source of this sequence is a man aged 25 to 45 in good health. Here the CDR3 reads CASSRGTGGKISGNTIYF. CDR3 in DNA: TGTGCCAGCAGCCGCGGGACAGGCGGCAAAATCTCTGGAAACACCATATATTTT.